The next 18 T cell receptor beta chains were all read from a single sample in a study of T cell responses to AZD1222 COVID-19 vaccine. The repertoire was sequenced with immunoSEQ multiplex PCR; TCRdb's copy has only in-frame clones and lacks some. Here the sample spans under 150,000 clones, roughly 89% being singletons. The starting material was peripheral blood, obtained on day 0 of AZD1222 vaccination. These receptors came from an adult in good health.

J is TRBJ1-3 and V is TRBV3-1 (or the pseudogene TRBV3-2), with TRBD1 identical over 7 bases. The CDR3 contains 15 residues. Germline V gives CDR1 LGHDT, CDR2 YNNKEL (reference sequence). The ends lost 6 bases at V and 4 bases at J; junction bases unmatched: 9. The CDR3 region has the DNA TGTGCCAGCAGTCAGGGGGGGTCCGCAGGAAACACCATATATTTT. Translated, it gives CASSQGGSAGNTIYF.

The chain employs TRBV18 and TRBJ2-2; no clear D. V lost 2 bases and J 2 bases, leaving 15 bases between the germline ends. The CDR3 is made up of 17 amino acids. Germline loops: CDR1 KGHSH, CDR2 LQKENI. The CDR3 reads CASSPFEAYQNTGELFF. In DNA form, the CDR3 reads TGTGCCAGCTCACCATTTGAGGCCTACCAAAACACCGGGGAGCTGTTTTTT. Filled out from reference TRBV18 and TRBJ2-2, the complete variable domain reads NAGVMQNPRHLVRRRGQEARLRCSPMKGHSHVYWYRQLPEEGLKFMVYLQKENIIDESGMPKERFSAEFPKEGPSILRIQQVVRGDSAAYFCASSPFEAYQNTGELFFGEGSRLTVL.

The CDR3 DNA follows: TGTGCCAGCAGCATACGCCAGGGCTTTCAGCCCCAGCATTTT. Its protein is CASSIRQGFQPQHF. The J gene is TRBJ1-5, the V gene TRBV6-2 or TRBV6-3; D is perhaps TRBD1 (5 bases). From germline, CDR1 is MNHEY and CDR2 SVGEGT. This CDR3 is built from 14 residues. V was pared by 6 bases and J by 6 bases, with 15 bases between.

This sequence joins TRBV9 and TRBJ1-1, with D uncertain. V was trimmed by 7 bases and J by 3 bases, leaving 13 bases between them. This CDR3 is built from 13 residues. Germline assignment: CDR1 SGDLS and CDR2 YYNGEE. Here the CDR3 DNA reads TGTGCCAGCGGCAAGGCGCTGGACACTGAAGCTTTCTTT. Translation: CASGKALDTEAFF.

The rearrangement joins TRBV4-2 to TRBJ2-7; D assignment may be TRBD1 or TRBD2 (5 bases each). The CDR3 is made up of 14 amino acids. V dropped 3 bases and J dropped 2 bases, with 11 bases sitting between them. CDR1 and CDR2 (germline): LGHNA, YNFKEQ. In nucleotides, the CDR3 is TGTGCCAGCAGCCACATCAGGGAGCCCTACGAGCAGTACTTC. It translates to CASSHIREPYEQYF.

This clone came up a few times. The V gene is TRBV7-9, the J gene TRBJ2-3; D unclear. The CDR3 runs 11 residues. Trimming took 5 bases from V and 4 from J, leaving 4 bases between them. Germline V gene data show CDR1 as SEHNR and CDR2 as FQNEAQ (reference sequence). CDR3 protein: CASSLSDTQYF. Written as DNA, the CDR3 is TGTGCCAGCAGCCTCTCAGATACGCAGTATTTT.

This clone has only one observation. V is TRBV27 and J is TRBJ1-5; TRBD1 aligns across 8 bases. Germline V gives CDR1 MNHEY, CDR2 SMNVEV (reference sequence). Trimming cost V 6 bases and J 1 base; bases outside gene matches: 5. The CDR3 consists of 15 residues. The CDR3 DNA sequence: TGTGCCAGCAGATTAGGACAGGGAAGCAATCAGCCCCAGCATTTT. It is translated as CASRLGQGSNQPQHF.

This rearrangement joins TRBV3-1 (or the pseudogene TRBV3-2) to TRBJ2-7; the D gene is possibly TRBD2 (6 bases). The V and J ends lost 4 bases and 3 bases respectively, with 10 bases between them. Per the germline V gene, CDR1 is LGHDT and CDR2 is YNNKEL (reference sequence). The CDR3 consists of 13 residues. In DNA, the CDR3 is TGTGCCAGCAGCCCGGGAGAGGGCTACGAGCAGTACTTC. Translated: CASSPGEGYEQYF.

The rearrangement uses TRBV6-2 or TRBV6-3 and TRBJ2-3; unclear D gene. The CDR3 contains 10 residues. The germline V and J ends were trimmed by 2 bases and 9 bases, with 3 bases remaining between them. Germline values: CDR1 MNHEY, CDR2 SVGEGT. The DNA of the CDR3 is TGTGCCAGCAGTTACGACACGCAGTATTTT. Translating gives CASSYDTQYF.

The chain links TRBV25-1 to TRBJ2-3, with D uncertain. V lost 2 bases, J lost 6 bases, and 12 bases lay in between. This CDR3 is built from 14 residues. Germline V lookup: CDR1 MGHDK, CDR2 SYGVNS. In DNA, the CDR3 is TGTGCCAGCAGTGAAAGGAACCCCGGGGATACGCAGTATTTT. It yields the protein CASSERNPGDTQYF.

CDR3 nucleotide sequence: TGTGCCAGCAGCTTAGTGGGCGATAAGGGACACGAGCAGTACTTC. As protein: CASSLVGDKGHEQYF. The J gene is TRBJ2-7, the V gene TRBV7-9; D is tentatively TRBD1 or TRBD2 (5 bases each). The V gene lost 1 base and the J gene lost 5 bases, with 15 bases spanning the gap. This CDR3 region has 15 residues. Per the germline V gene, CDR1 is SEHNR and CDR2 is FQNEAQ (reference sequence).

The rearrangement joins TRBV27 to TRBJ1-5; 7 bases line up with TRBD1. The CDR3 contains 16 residues. The trim removed 2 bases at V and 6 bases at J, leaving 10 bases unmatched. From germline, CDR1 is MNHEY and CDR2 SMNVEV (reference sequence). CDR3 residues: CASSLIGGGSGQPQHF. CDR3 coding DNA: TGTGCCAGCAGTTTAATAGGGGGCGGGTCAGGTCAGCCCCAGCATTTT.

This rearrangement joins TRBV27 to TRBJ1-5, with D maybe TRBD1 (6 bases). CDR3 length: 14 residues. V was trimmed by 5 bases and J by 3 bases, leaving 11 bases between them. Germline loops: CDR1 MNHEY, CDR2 SMNVEV (reference sequence). The CDR3 DNA is TGTGCCAGCAGTGTCGACAGGTACAATCAGCCCCAGCATTTT. It codes for CASSVDRYNQPQHF.

V and J are TRBV3-1 (or the pseudogene TRBV3-2) and TRBJ1-6; D is unclear. The V end lost 4 bases, the J end lost 3 bases, and 4 bases lay between the germline ends. The CDR3 is made up of 13 amino acids. Looked up from germline, CDR1 is LGHDT and CDR2 is YNNKEL (reference sequence). Here the CDR3 reads CASSLDYNSPLHF. DNA for the CDR3: TGTGCCAGCAGCCTGGACTATAATTCACCCCTCCACTTT.

This chain uses TRBV19 with TRBJ1-2, with D uncertain. This CDR3 is built from 13 residues. The germline gives CDR1 LNHDA, CDR2 SQIVND (reference sequence). Trimming removed 4 bases from V and 0 bases from J, with 6 bases in between. This CDR3 is CASSTSANYGYTF. The CDR3 DNA is TGTGCCAGTAGTACCAGCGCTAACTATGGCTACACCTTC.

The J gene is TRBJ1-4, the V gene TRBV11-2; weak D call: TRBD1 (5 bases). The CDR3 runs 16 residues. Germline assignment: CDR1 SGHAT and CDR2 FQNNGV. Trimming removed 5 bases at V and 4 bases at J, with 17 bases between. The CDR3 here is CASSTLGEWGNEKLFF. DNA of the CDR3: TGTGCCAGCAGCACCCTAGGGGAGTGGGGTAATGAAAAACTGTTTTTT.

The chain employs TRBV28 and TRBJ2-5; no clear D gene. There are 13 residues in the CDR3. V was cut by 3 bases and J by 2 bases, with 7 bases left in between. The germline V gene has CDR1 MDHEN and CDR2 SYDVKM. This CDR3 is CASSFTDQETQYF. The CDR3 bases are TGTGCCAGCAGTTTTACGGATCAAGAGACCCAGTACTTC.

V usage is TRBV6-5 and J usage is TRBJ1-2; TRBD1 matches 7 bases. CDR1 MNHEY and CDR2 SVGAGI come from the germline V gene. Trimming at V came to 0 bases and at J to 6 bases, leaving 4 bases not matched to a gene. This CDR3 is 14 amino acids long. Here the CDR3 DNA reads TGTGCCAGCAGTTACTCGTCAGGGGGGGATGGCTACACCTTC. Its translation is CASSYSSGGDGYTF.